The 11 T cell receptor beta chains presented below share a single source sample, sequenced in a study of blood T cell repertoires in COVID-19. This table comes from immunoSEQ multiplex PCR, and its TCRdb copy is limited to in-frame clones, with some not included. The table includes more than 150,000 clones, 70% to 90% detected once. Sequenced: peripheral blood. The receptors were sampled from a man between 65 and 85 years old with active or convalescent COVID-19.

The gene calls are TRBV24-1 and TRBJ2-5; 7 nucleotides match TRBD2. The V segment lost 3 bases and the J segment 4 bases; nucleotides outside the gene matches: 7. This CDR3 is built from 15 residues. From germline, CDR1 is KGHDR and CDR2 SFDVKD. The CDR3 region is CATSDPPGRGETQYF. The CDR3 bases are TGTGCCACCAGTGATCCACCAGGGAGGGGAGAGACCCAGTACTTC.

The chain is built from TRBV19 and TRBJ1-1; 7 bases align to TRBD1. The V gene's germline CDR1 is LNHDA and CDR2 SQIVND (reference sequence). Trimming cost V 5 bases and J 4 bases; bases outside gene matches: 7. The CDR3 has 14 amino acids. The CDR3 loop is CASSSGRGPTEAFF. The CDR3 DNA is TGTGCCAGTAGTTCCGGGAGGGGGCCCACTGAAGCTTTCTTT. Full variable domain (missing parts from reference TRBV19 and TRBJ1-1): DGGITQSPKYLFRKEGQNVTLSCEQNLNHDAMYWYRQDPGQGLRLIYYSQIVNDFQKGDIAEGYSVSREKKESFPLTVTSAQKNPTAFYLCASSSGRGPTEAFFGQGTRLTVV.

This chain joins TRBV6-5 and TRBJ1-1; possibly TRBD1 for D (6 bases). CDR3 length equals 12 residues. The V end lost 6 bases, the J end lost 10 bases, and 15 bases lay between the germline ends. Per the germline V gene, CDR1 is MNHEY and CDR2 is SVGAGI. The chain's CDR3 is CASSQQTGTAFF. The CDR3 DNA reads TGTGCCAGCAGCCAACAGACAGGAACAGCTTTCTTT.

The chain couples TRBV18 to TRBJ2-3; 10 positions agree with TRBD1. The CDR3 sequence is 17 residues long. Trimming at V came to 2 bases and at J to 6 bases, leaving 11 bases not matched to a gene. Germline V CDR1 and CDR2: KGHSH, LQKENI. The CDR3 sequence is CASSPGATGGGRDTQYF. The CDR3 DNA reads as TGTGCCAGCTCACCAGGAGCGACAGGGGGCGGAAGGGATACGCAGTATTTT.

The chain uses TRBV7-9 and TRBJ1-1; D may be TRBD1 (6 bases). Per the germline V gene, CDR1 is SEHNR and CDR2 is FQNEAQ (reference sequence). V lost 3 bases and J 1 base, leaving 9 bases between the germline ends. The CDR3 is made up of 14 amino acids. DNA for the CDR3: TGTGCCAGCAGCTTCTGGACAGAGAACACTGAAGCTTTCTTT. Its translation is CASSFWTENTEAFF.

The V call is TRBV9, the J call TRBJ2-2, with D perhaps matching TRBD1 (6 bases). The CDR3 has 16 amino acids. Germline values: CDR1 SGDLS, CDR2 YYNGEE. The V end was cut by 0 bases, the J end by 3 bases, with 12 bases between. The CDR3 nucleotides are TGTGCCAGCAGCGTAGAGTGGGGGCCGGACACCGGGGAGCTGTTTTTT. This gives the protein CASSVEWGPDTGELFF.

The rearrangement joins TRBV9 to TRBJ1-2; the D gene is possibly TRBD1 (5 bases). CDR1 and CDR2 (germline): SGDLS, YYNGEE. V lost 4 bases and J lost 0, with 13 bases in between. CDR3 size: 15 residues. The CDR3 here is CASSPRGESNYGYTF. The CDR3 DNA reads TGTGCCAGCAGCCCGCGGGGGGAATCTAACTATGGCTACACCTTC.

J is TRBJ1-2 and V is TRBV6-5; 7 nucleotides line up with TRBD1. This CDR3 comprises 14 residues. With 6 bases clipped from V and 4 bases from J, the junction kept 8 bases outside the gene matches. Germline values: CDR1 MNHEY, CDR2 SVGAGI. The CDR3 nucleotides are TGTGCCAGCAGATTGCCCGGGACAGCCTATGGCTACACCTTC. It encodes CASRLPGTAYGYTF.

The chain combines TRBV19 with TRBJ2-1, with a tentative D call TRBD1 (6 bases). There are 15 residues in the CDR3. CDR1 is LNHDA, CDR2 SQIVND, per germline (reference sequence). V lost 3 bases and J lost 3, with 12 bases in between. CDR3 in amino acids: CASSIPGHYYNEQFF. CDR3 DNA: TGTGCCAGTAGTATTCCGGGACACTACTACAATGAGCAGTTCTTC.

This sequence joins TRBV9 and TRBJ1-2; maybe TRBD1 (6 bases). The V end was cut by 3 bases, the J end by 6 bases, with 9 bases between. Germline CDR1 reads SGDLS; CDR2 reads YYNGEE. The CDR3 loop spans 12 amino acids. The CDR3 sequence: CASSGTANGYTF. The CDR3 bases are TGTGCCAGCAGCGGGACAGCTAATGGCTACACCTTC.

The genes are TRBV7-2 and TRBJ2-7; 12 bases map to TRBD2. J gave up 7 bases and V 5 bases, and 9 bases lay outside the gene matches. CDR1 and CDR2 (germline): SGHTA, FQGNSA. The CDR3 has 15 amino acids. CDR3 protein: CASSPRLAGVGEQYF. CDR3 nucleotide sequence: TGTGCCAGCAGCCCCCGACTAGCGGGAGTTGGGGAGCAGTACTTC.